This TCR beta chain is from a study of CD8 T cells in ankylosing spondylitis. Concerning this clonotype itself: The antigen is not known.

5'-RACE, quantitative and with molecular barcodes, yielded the TCR beta libraries. TCRdb analysed the 5' RACE reads with MiXCR anew, one entry per CDR3 protein. The sample holds more than 150,000 distinct CDR3 sequences, 15% to 20% seen once. Study results and caveats: CD8+ by phenotype, disease-linked clones were relatively rare in peripheral blood. Certain motif variants had earlier appeared in reactive arthritis synovial fluid and blood.

Germline CDR1 and CDR2: DFQATT and SNEGSKA (reference sequence). Trimming took off 3 bases at V and 3 bases at J, with 8 bases between the two ends. The CDR3 spans 12 residues. Specimen: blood, either unsorted or a sorted T cell fraction (not recorded which). The origin of this receptor is a male donor aged 10-29 years with ankylosing spondylitis or in good health (not recorded which). The chain links TRBV20-1 to TRBJ2-5; D is ambiguous. This CDR3 is CSASTGEETQYF. Here the CDR3 DNA reads TGCAGTGCTAGTACCGGCGAAGAGACCCAGTACTTC.